This T cell receptor beta chain came from a study of T cell repertoires in ileal Crohn's disease. Sample time point: neoterminal ileum biopsy at postoperative endoscopy, about 6 months after surgery. This table comes from immunoSEQ multiplex PCR, and its TCRdb copy is limited to in-frame clones, with some not included. The sample has some 10,000 clones, around 75% seen once; the top ten hold approximately 15%. Per the germline V gene, CDR1 is LGHNA and CDR2 is YNFKEQ. The CDR3 length is 16 residues. V was pared by 2 bases and J by 5 bases, with 15 bases between. Sequencing used ileal tissue. The V and J genes are TRBV4-2 and TRBJ2-2; TRBD1 is a possible D gene (5 bases). This TCR was recovered from an adult with Crohn's disease. The CDR3 is CASSQTDKGGTGELFF. The CDR3 DNA sequence: TGTGCCAGCAGCCAAACGGACAAGGGTGGAACCGGGGAGCTGTTTTTT.